These T cell receptor beta chains were read from a single sample in a study of OX40 agonist ivuxolimab in advanced cancers. Some clones are missing from TCRdb's copy, which holds only in-frame ones; the method was immunoSEQ multiplex PCR. The sample holds tens of thousands of clones, 80% to 90% seen once. Specimen: CD4+ or CD8+ T cells sorted from blood, collected in a trial of the OX40 agonist ivuxolimab. All receptors derive from an adult with an advanced solid tumor such as melanoma, head and neck, liver or kidney cancer. CDR3s include the opening cysteine and the closing phenylalanine or tryptophan. The order of the fields is V gene, D gene, J gene, clone size, CDR3 protein, CDR3 DNA. A D gene is named only where the DNA matches it firmly. Size tells how often a clone was seen (once, few, many) or the class of an expanded clone, and some rows leave it out.

>TRBV5-6|-|TRBJ2-3|-
CASSSDEDTQYF
TGTGCCAGCAGTTCAGACGAAGATACGCAGTATTTT
>TRBV4-1|TRBD2|TRBJ2-7|-
CASRREGRAEQYF
TGCGCCAGCAGGCGGGAGGGCCGTGCCGAGCAGTACTTC
>TRBV9|TRBD1|TRBJ1-1|-
CASSPTPGGLAFF
TGTGCCAGCAGCCCGACTCCAGGGGGGCTAGCTTTCTTT
>TRBV13|-|TRBJ2-3|-
CASSLVAGGAHYTQYF
TGTGCCAGCAGCTTAGTTGCTGGCGGGGCCCACTATACGCAGTATTTT
>TRBV27|TRBD1|TRBJ2-4|-
CASSDRGRNQKNIQYF
TGTGCCAGCAGCGACAGGGGGCGAAATCAAAAAAACATTCAGTACTTC
>TRBV9|TRBD1|TRBJ1-2|-
CASSGNRGHGYTF
TGTGCCAGCAGCGGGAACAGGGGGCATGGCTACACCTTC
>TRBV4-2|-|TRBJ2-7|-
CASSQGRADYEQYF
TGTGCCAGCAGCCAAGGTAGGGCAGACTACGAGCAGTACTTC
>TRBV10-1|-|TRBJ2-2|-
CASSEGIGRGSMNTGELFF
TGCGCCAGCAGTGAAGGCATTGGGAGAGGGTCGATGAACACCGGGGAGCTGTTTTTT
>TRBV19|TRBD1|TRBJ2-7|-
CASSRTGGNSDEQYF
TGTGCCAGTAGTAGGACAGGGGGCAATTCTGACGAGCAGTACTTC
>TRBV7-6|TRBD2|TRBJ2-3|-
CASSSMGGAGTDTQYF
TGTGCCAGCTCCTCCATGGGAGGGGCCGGCACAGATACGCAGTATTTT
>TRBV30|-|TRBJ2-2|-
CAWTGPWTGELFF
TGTGCCTGGACGGGACCTTGGACCGGGGAGCTGTTTTTT
>TRBV19|-|TRBJ2-2|-
CASSIGGAPRELFF
TGTGCCAGTAGTATAGGGGGGGCGCCGAGGGAGCTGTTTTTT
>TRBV5-1|-|TRBJ2-7|once
CASSRDIAYEQYF
TGCGCCAGCAGCCGGGACATAGCCTACGAGCAGTACTTC
>TRBV27|TRBD2|TRBJ2-1|-
CASRISGSYNEQFF
TGTGCCAGCAGGATTAGCGGGTCCTACAATGAGCAGTTCTTC
>TRBV5-5|TRBD1|TRBJ1-2|once
CASSSEPGQGAYGYTF
TGTGCCAGCAGCTCAGAACCTGGACAGGGCGCCTATGGCTACACCTTC
>TRBV7-6|TRBD2|TRBJ2-3|-
CASSRRTSGTTDTQYF
TGTGCCAGCAGCCGACGGACTAGCGGGACCACAGATACGCAGTATTTT
>TRBV27|-|TRBJ2-7|-
CASSLRREAYEQYF
TGTGCCAGCAGTTTAAGGAGGGAAGCCTACGAGCAGTACTTC
>TRBV19|-|TRBJ1-1|-
CASSIGAQGWGLNTEAFF
TGTGCCAGTAGTATAGGGGCTCAGGGATGGGGATTGAACACTGAAGCTTTCTTT
>TRBV7-9|-|TRBJ2-2|-
CASSRQTSSGELFF
TGTGCCAGCAGCCGACAAACTAGCTCCGGGGAGCTGTTTTTT
>TRBV5-1|TRBD1|TRBJ1-2|once
CASSQGTGPSRDGYTF
TGCGCCAGCAGCCAGGGGACAGGTCCCTCCAGAGATGGCTACACCTTC